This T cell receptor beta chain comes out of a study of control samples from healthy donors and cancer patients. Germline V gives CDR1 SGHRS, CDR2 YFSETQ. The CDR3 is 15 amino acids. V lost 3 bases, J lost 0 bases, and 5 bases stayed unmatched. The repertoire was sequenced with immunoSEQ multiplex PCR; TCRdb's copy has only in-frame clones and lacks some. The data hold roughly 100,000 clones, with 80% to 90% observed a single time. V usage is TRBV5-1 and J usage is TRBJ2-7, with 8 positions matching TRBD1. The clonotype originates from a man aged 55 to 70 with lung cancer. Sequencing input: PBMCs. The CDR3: CASSSQGVSSYEQYF. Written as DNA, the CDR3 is TGCGCCAGCAGCTCACAGGGGGTTAGCTCCTACGAGCAGTACTTC. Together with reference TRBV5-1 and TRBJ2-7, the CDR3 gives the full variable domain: KAGVTQTPRYLIKTRGQQVTLSCSPISGHRSVSWYQQTPGQGLQFLFEYFSETQRNKGNFPGRFSGRQFSNSRSEMNVSTLELGDSALYLCASSSQGVSSYEQYFGPGTRLTVT.